The 19 T cell receptor beta chains presented below share a single source sample, sequenced in a study of blood T cell repertoires in COVID-19. The repertoire was sequenced with immunoSEQ multiplex PCR; TCRdb's copy has only in-frame clones and lacks some. This table has about 220,000 clones, roughly 80% appearing once. Sequenced material: PBMCs or T cells enriched from blood (not recorded which). The receptors stem from a middle-aged woman with acute COVID-19.

This clone appeared once. The chain is built from TRBV11-1 and TRBJ2-5, with 11 bases fitting TRBD1. Looked up from germline, CDR1 is SGHAT and CDR2 is FQDESV (reference sequence). With V trimmed by 5 bases and J by 4 bases, 6 bases remained unmatched. The CDR3 loop spans 15 amino acids. CDR3 region: CASSVGQGGTETQYF. For the CDR3, the DNA is TGTGCCAGCAGCGTGGGACAGGGGGGGACAGAGACCCAGTACTTC.

The chain uses TRBV3-1 (or the pseudogene TRBV3-2) and TRBJ2-7; no reliable D call. V shed 3 bases and J shed 8 bases, with 14 bases lying between them. The germline CDR1 and CDR2 sequences are LGHDT and YNNKEL (reference sequence). This CDR3 comprises 13 residues. In DNA form, the CDR3 reads TGTGCCAGCAGCCAGACCCGGAGCCCTAAGCAGTACTTC. Amino acids: CASSQTRSPKQYF.

The CDR3 DNA sequence: TGTGCCAGCAGCCCGAGTCGGTCCGGGGCCGGGAGCGGGGAGCTGTTTTTT. Its translation is CASSPSRSGAGSGELFF. V usage is TRBV5-4 and J usage is TRBJ2-2, with TRBD2 as a possible D gene (6 bases). The CDR3 spans 17 residues. CDR1 is SGHNT and CDR2 is YYREEE in the germline V gene (reference sequence). V was cut by 4 bases and J by 7 bases, with 23 bases left in between.

The rearrangement links TRBV6-5 to TRBJ2-5; TRBD2 is a possible D gene (6 bases). Deletions cut 11 bases from V and 5 bases from J, with 18 bases between. The V gene's germline CDR1 is MNHEY and CDR2 SVGAGI. The CDR3 covers 13 residues. This CDR3 is CALGGVASETQYF. DNA of the CDR3: TGTGCCCTTGGCGGGGTAGCGTCGGAGACCCAGTACTTC.

The V and J genes are TRBV7-9 and TRBJ1-1, with D possibly being TRBD1 (5 bases). The CDR3 contains 11 residues. The V gene's germline CDR1 is SEHNR and CDR2 FQNEAQ (reference sequence). Between the trimmed V and J ends, which lost 11 bases and 4 bases, there was a span of 11 bases. The CDR3 loop reads CASGGITEAFF. In DNA form, the CDR3 reads TGTGCCTCGGGGGGGATCACTGAAGCTTTCTTT.

The CDR3 nucleotides read TGTGCCACCAGTACTTTAGCGGGGGGTATGGAGACCCAGTACTTC. Its translation is CATSTLAGGMETQYF. V gene TRBV24-1 combines with J gene TRBJ2-5; 10 bases fit TRBD2. Germline lookup yields CDR1 KGHDR and CDR2 SFDVKD. Trimming took 6 bases from V and 5 from J; bases not matched to a gene: 8. This CDR3 contains 15 residues.

The chain links TRBV14 to TRBJ2-7, with unresolved D. From germline, CDR1 is SGHDN and CDR2 FVKESK. V was trimmed by 0 bases and J by 5 bases, leaving 11 bases between them. This CDR3 is built from 14 residues. The CDR3 loop is CASSQDLVVHEQYF. The CDR3 DNA follows: TGTGCCAGCAGCCAAGATCTAGTGGTCCACGAGCAGTACTTC.

This clone appeared a single time. This chain links TRBV19 with TRBJ1-5, with D perhaps matching TRBD1 (5 bases). The germline V and J ends were trimmed by 10 bases and 3 bases, with 19 bases remaining between them. The CDR3 totals 15 residues. CDR1 LNHDA and CDR2 SQIVND come from the germline V gene (reference sequence). CDR3 loop: CAIPARVGYNQPQHF. CDR3 nucleotide sequence: TGTGCCATTCCCGCCAGGGTAGGCTACAATCAGCCCCAGCATTTT.

The rearrangement links TRBV29-1 to TRBJ2-7; D not resolved. Germline V CDR1 and CDR2: SQVTM, ANQGSEA. Trimming left V 4 bases short and J 0 bases short, with 16 bases between. The CDR3 is 15 residues long. The CDR3 DNA is TGCAGCGTTGGGTCGTGGCGACTCACCTCCTACGAGCAGTACTTC. Amino acids: CSVGSWRLTSYEQYF.

The chain couples TRBV27 to TRBJ2-7; the match to TRBD1 covers 8 bases. V trimming: 2 bases; J trimming: 6 bases; junction bases outside the gene matches: 3. The V gene's germline CDR1 is MNHEY and CDR2 SMNVEV (reference sequence). The CDR3 runs to 13 residues. The CDR3 bases are TGTGCCAGCAGTTTAACGACAGGGGTCGAGCAGTACTTC. Protein sequence: CASSLTTGVEQYF.

The chain has TRBV3-1 (or the pseudogene TRBV3-2) and TRBJ1-3, with D tentatively TRBD1 (6 bases). The V gene lost 3 bases and the J gene lost 3 bases, with 12 bases spanning the gap. This CDR3 has 15 residues. CDR1 is LGHDT and CDR2 is YNNKEL in the germline V gene (reference sequence). CDR3 in DNA: TGTGCCAGCAGCCAGAGGGGGACCCGTGGAAACACCATATATTTT. Protein: CASSQRGTRGNTIYF.

J is TRBJ2-6 and V is TRBV27; 12 bases agree with TRBD1. Losses at the gene ends were 8 bases for V and 3 bases for J; bases not matched to a gene: 8. The germline V gene has CDR1 MNHEY and CDR2 SMNVEV (reference sequence). This CDR3 spans 17 amino acids. CDR3: CASRAGTGGIGANVLTF. For the CDR3, the DNA is TGTGCCAGCCGGGCCGGGACAGGGGGCATTGGGGCCAACGTCCTGACTTTC. The entire variable domain, with the rest obtained from reference TRBV27 and TRBJ2-6, is as follows: EAQVTQNPRYLITVTGKKLTVTCSQNMNHEYMSWYRQDPGLGLRQIYYSMNVEVTDKGDVPEGYKVSRKEKRNFPLILESPSPNQTSLYFCASRAGTGGIGANVLTFGAGSRLTVL.

This clone was seen just once. The chain employs TRBV27 and TRBJ2-7, with 8 bases that match TRBD2. CDR3 length: 15 amino acids. The trim removed 5 bases at V and 3 bases at J, leaving 9 bases unmatched. Germline CDR1 and CDR2: MNHEY and SMNVEV (reference sequence). The CDR3 nucleotides read TGTGCCAGCAGTCGGGGGGGGTCCCTCTTCTACGAGCAGTACTTC. Translating it yields CASSRGGSLFYEQYF.

This chain uses TRBV12-5 with TRBJ1-1; possible D gene TRBD1, 5 bases. V lost 3 bases and J 1 base, leaving 6 bases between the germline ends. CDR1 and CDR2 from the germline V gene are LGHNT and FRNRAP. The CDR3 spans 13 residues. The CDR3 reads CASGFGGNTEAFF. The CDR3 DNA reads TGTGCTAGTGGTTTCGGGGGGAACACTGAAGCTTTCTTT.

The chain links TRBV2 to TRBJ2-3, with 12 positions matching TRBD2. V shed 1 base, J shed 3 bases, and the junction held 2 bases outside the gene matches. The CDR3 sequence is 16 residues long. Germline loops: CDR1 SNHLY, CDR2 FYNNEI. For the CDR3, the DNA is TGTGCCAGCAGTGAAGGTCTAGCGGGGGGGACAGATACGCAGTATTTT. This codes for CASSEGLAGGTDTQYF.

This clone was counted once. This chain links TRBV4-2 with TRBJ2-3, with 14 positions matching TRBD2. Germline loops: CDR1 LGHNA, CDR2 YNFKEQ. The CDR3 runs to 18 residues. V was clipped by 4 bases and J by 2 bases; unmatched bases: 8. The CDR3 reads CASSLLTSGGASTDTQYF. The CDR3 DNA is TGTGCCAGCAGCCTCCTGACTAGCGGGGGGGCCTCCACAGATACGCAGTATTTT.

This clone was counted a few times. This chain joins TRBV7-9 and TRBJ1-2, with 7 positions matching TRBD1. Germline V gene data show CDR1 as SEHNR and CDR2 as FQNEAQ (reference sequence). The CDR3 has 15 amino acids. The trim removed 5 bases at V and 2 bases at J, leaving 8 bases unmatched. CDR3 coding DNA: TGTGCCAGCAGCCAGACCGGGACAGCAAACTATGGCTACACCTTC. Encoded protein: CASSQTGTANYGYTF. Supplemented by reference TRBV7-9 and TRBJ1-2, the full variable domain reads DTGVSQNPRHKITKRGQNVTFRCDPISEHNRLYWYRQTLGQGPEFLTYFQNEAQLEKSRLLSDRFSAERPKGSFSTLEIQRTEQGDSAMYLCASSQTGTANYGYTFGSGTRLTVV.

The genes are TRBV19 and TRBJ2-5; perhaps TRBD2 as D (5 bases). Deletions cut 6 bases from V and 2 bases from J, with 16 bases between. The CDR3 covers 15 residues. Germline loops: CDR1 LNHDA, CDR2 SQIVND (reference sequence). CDR3 region: CASSQGSLLQETQYF. The CDR3 DNA follows: TGTGCCAGTAGCCAAGGGAGCCTCCTTCAAGAGACCCAGTACTTC.

V and J are TRBV2 and TRBJ1-6, with D hard to call. The CDR3 spans 14 residues. V shed 6 bases and J shed 3 bases, with 9 bases lying between them. The V gene's germline CDR1 is SNHLY and CDR2 FYNNEI. CDR3 sequence: CASRARSYNSPLHF. CDR3 coding DNA: TGTGCCAGCAGGGCCCGGAGCTATAATTCACCCCTCCACTTT.